This T cell receptor (beta chain) was sequenced during a study of blood T cells in healthy people across ages. Study findings and constraints: Diversity estimates from one million T cells were considered underestimates. Compared with aged donors, long-lived donors showed fewer expanded clones, suggesting selection.

CDR3 length equals 14 residues. Germline V gene sequence: CDR1 SQVTM, CDR2 ANQGSEA. The J segment lost 8 bases and the V segment lost 7 bases, leaving 9 bases of the junction unmatched. With a J-beta primer mix and a sample-barcoded 5' primer, a second PCR ran 7 to 11 cycles. Carrying 12 random nucleotides, a template-switch adaptor labeled each individual cDNA molecule. Any given sample supplied a minimum of 3 million CDR3-containing paired-end reads. One entry per CDR3 protein results from TCRdb running MiXCR on the 5' RACE reads. There are roughly 860,000 distinct CDR3 sequences in the sample; around 62% occur only once, and roughly 25% lies in the top ten. Points on this clonotype: Antigen specificity is unknown.

The J gene is TRBJ2-1, the V gene TRBV29-1, with TRBD1 matching over 12 bases. The sequence was obtained from a man aged 25-40 years in good health. The sequencing input was blood. CDR3 residues: CSALTGTGGHEQFF. In DNA form, the CDR3 reads TGCAGCGCCCTTACCGGGACAGGGGGCCATGAGCAGTTCTTC.